Listed here are 29 T cell receptor beta chains from one sample, sequenced in a study of T cell responses to AZD1222 COVID-19 vaccine (dated by TCRdb to 2020 to 2023). Libraries were constructed by the immunoSEQ multiplex PCR assay. TCRdb carries this immuneACCESS record with in-frame sequences only. Its versions omit some clonotypes, under half of them owing to an unresolved V gene in the studies checked, with the rest unexplained. The sample includes 45,000 to 55,000 clones, with roughly 80% observed a single time. The ten largest clones represent roughly a tenth of the sample. In the paper's terms, the time point label means: baseline before first vaccination. Material: peripheral blood, obtained on day 0 of AZD1222 vaccination. These receptors all stem from an adult in good health.

For this clone: The germline gene is not matched at one end of the junction; a read error may be the cause. The chain employs TRBV29-1 and TRBJ1-1; D gene ambiguous. The V gene's germline CDR1 is SQVTM and CDR2 ANQGSEA. The CDR3 length is 10 residues. CDR3 loop: CSALNSEAFF. The CDR3 DNA follows: TGCAGCGCCCTCAACAGTGAAGCTTTCTTT.

The CDR3 loop is CASSPSGTPKAFF. CDR3 coding DNA: TGTGCCAGCAGTCCCTCCGGGACACCGAAAGCTTTCTTT. The chain has TRBV12-3 or TRBV12-4 and TRBJ1-1, with D tentatively TRBD1 (6 bases). V was clipped by 5 bases and J by 9 bases, with 16 bases between them. The CDR3 is made up of 13 amino acids.

A note on this clone: The junction differs from germline at one of its ends, possibly a read error. The genes are TRBV4-2 and TRBJ1-5; D unclear. CDR1 is LGHNA and CDR2 is YNFKEQ in the germline V gene. The CDR3 totals 16 residues. The CDR3 nucleotides read TGTGCCAGCAGACAAGAGGGTGACAAACACAATCAGCCCCAGCATTTT. Translating it yields CASRQEGDKHNQPQHF.

This clone showed up just once. The chain employs TRBV7-2 and TRBJ1-1; 8 bases match TRBD1. Germline V gene lookup returns CDR1 SGHTA and CDR2 FQGNSA. The CDR3 is 14 amino acids. V lost 5 bases and J lost 5; bases outside the gene matches: 7. The chain's CDR3 is CASSGRTGRTEAFF. The CDR3 region has the DNA TGTGCCAGCAGCGGTCGGACAGGGCGGACTGAAGCTTTCTTT.

The chain is built from TRBV5-1 and TRBJ1-1; TRBD1 aligns across 8 bases. The CDR3 runs 15 residues. J lost 1 base, V lost 5 bases, and 7 bases had no gene match. Germline values: CDR1 SGHRS, CDR2 YFSETQ. The CDR3 DNA reads as TGCGCCAGCAGGGCCGGGACAGGACGGAACACTGAAGCTTTCTTT. Translation: CASRAGTGRNTEAFF.

This clone was seen only once. The V gene is TRBV2, the J gene TRBJ2-7; 12 positions agree with TRBD1. Germline loops: CDR1 SNHLY, CDR2 FYNNEI. The length of the CDR3 is 16 residues. With 5 bases clipped from V and 4 bases from J, the junction kept 9 bases outside the gene matches. CDR3 loop: CASSTGPGQGAYEQYF. The CDR3 DNA is TGTGCCAGCAGTACCGGACCGGGACAGGGGGCTTACGAGCAGTACTTC.

The chain combines TRBV5-1 with TRBJ2-2; no clear D gene. Germline CDR1 and CDR2: SGHRS and YFSETQ. Trimming removed 0 bases at V and 5 bases at J, with 11 bases between. The CDR3 contains 15 residues. The CDR3 reads CASSLGAADTGELFF. CDR3 coding DNA: TGCGCCAGCAGCTTGGGGGCCGCGGATACCGGGGAGCTGTTTTTT.

V and J are TRBV6-5 and TRBJ1-4, with D uncertain. Trimming left V 4 bases short and J 6 bases short, with 15 bases between. Per germline, CDR1 MNHEY and CDR2 SVGAGI. The CDR3 covers 15 residues. CDR3: CASSSPDGNDEKLFF. CDR3 coding DNA: TGTGCCAGCAGTTCGCCGGACGGAAACGATGAAAAACTGTTTTTT.

V is TRBV4-1 and J is TRBJ1-1; no definite D call. Trimming removed 1 base at V and 1 base at J, with 10 bases between. The CDR3 runs to 15 residues. Germline-derived CDR1 and CDR2 are MGHRA and YSYEKL. Here the CDR3 DNA reads TGCGCCAGCAGCCAAGTAAGTACAGCGAACACTGAAGCTTTCTTT. Its protein is CASSQVSTANTEAFF.

This clone was recorded a few times. The V gene is TRBV5-1, the J gene TRBJ2-5; D is uncertain. The germline CDR1 and CDR2 sequences are SGHRS and YFSETQ. With 4 bases removed from V and 2 bases from J, the gap between germline ends came to 6 bases. The CDR3 is made up of 12 amino acids. The CDR3 is CASSMPQETQYF. DNA of the CDR3: TGCGCCAGCAGCATGCCTCAAGAGACCCAGTACTTC.

The J gene is TRBJ1-1, the V gene TRBV3-1 (or the pseudogene TRBV3-2), with 8 bases lining up with TRBD1. Germline loops: CDR1 LGHDT, CDR2 YNNKEL (reference sequence). This CDR3 contains 14 residues. J lost 6 bases, V lost 1 base, and 4 bases had no gene match. Here the CDR3 reads CASSQAPGGPEAFF. CDR3 bases: TGTGCCAGCAGCCAAGCCCCAGGGGGCCCTGAAGCTTTCTTT.

V gene TRBV7-9 combines with J gene TRBJ2-7; D is undetermined. The germline V gene encodes CDR1 SEHNR and CDR2 FQNEAQ (reference sequence). The CDR3 sequence is 11 residues long. V was pared by 3 bases and J by 3 bases, with 3 bases between. This chain's CDR3 is CASSLDYEQYF. In DNA form, the CDR3 reads TGTGCCAGCAGCTTGGACTACGAGCAGTACTTC.

The V gene is TRBV15, the J gene TRBJ1-6, with D possibly matching TRBD1 (5 bases). Germline assignment: CDR1 LNHNV and CDR2 YYDKDF (reference sequence). The V and J ends lost 3 bases and 8 bases respectively, with 11 bases between them. CDR3 length: 14 amino acids. CDR3 sequence reads: CATSRDWGDSPLHF. DNA of the CDR3: TGTGCCACCAGCAGGGATTGGGGGGATTCACCCCTCCACTTT. Based on the CDR3 plus reference TRBV15 and TRBJ1-6, the full variable domain is DAMVIQNPRYQVTQFGKPVTLSCSQTLNHNVMYWYQQKSSQAPKLLFHYYDKDFNNEADTPDNFQSRRPNTSFCFLDIRSPGLGDTAMYLCATSRDWGDSPLHFGNGTRLTVT.

The chain has TRBV11-1 and TRBJ2-4, with D perhaps given as TRBD1 or TRBD2 (6 bases each). This CDR3 contains 13 residues. The V end was cut by 8 bases, the J end by 5 bases, with 13 bases between. Per the germline V gene, CDR1 is SGHAT and CDR2 is FQDESV (reference sequence). The CDR3 sequence is CASSRGDQNIQYF. The DNA of the CDR3 is TGTGCCAGCTCAAGGGGGGATCAAAACATTCAGTACTTC.

J is TRBJ1-2 and V is TRBV5-1, with 7 bases aligning to TRBD1. Germline CDR1 is SGHRS and CDR2 is YFSETQ. With 0 bases clipped from V and 6 bases from J, the junction kept 11 bases outside the gene matches. The CDR3 sequence is 16 residues long. The CDR3 DNA is TGCGCCAGCAGCTTGGAATTTAGGGGGCAATCGCATGGCTACACCTTC. This translates into CASSLEFRGQSHGYTF.

The chain couples TRBV2 to TRBJ2-3; 14 bases fit TRBD2. CDR3 length: 14 residues. Germline V gene data show CDR1 as SNHLY and CDR2 as FYNNEI. The junction had 5 bases not matched to a gene; V was cut back by 6 bases and J by 9 bases. DNA of the CDR3: TGTGCCAGCAGGGGGACTAGCGGGAGTGTCACGCAGTATTTT. Amino acid sequence: CASRGTSGSVTQYF.

The V and J genes are TRBV10-3 and TRBJ2-7; 7 nucleotides line up with TRBD1. The CDR3 extends over 14 amino acids. The germline V gene encodes CDR1 ENHRY and CDR2 SYGVKD. V was pared by 3 bases and J by 7 bases, with 9 bases of the junction left unmatched. For the CDR3, the DNA is TGTGCCATCAGTGAAAGAGGACAGGCTTGGGAGCAGTACTTC. The encoded protein is CAISERGQAWEQYF.

The gene calls are TRBV6-2 or TRBV6-3 and TRBJ1-2; TRBD1 matches 9 bases. V lost 0 bases and J lost 7; bases outside the gene matches: 6. The germline V gene encodes CDR1 MNHEY and CDR2 SVGEGT. CDR3 size: 15 residues. The CDR3: CASSYSTGQGSGYTF. The CDR3 DNA sequence: TGTGCCAGCAGTTACTCGACGGGACAGGGCTCTGGCTACACCTTC.

The rearrangement links TRBV3-1 (or the pseudogene TRBV3-2) to TRBJ1-4, with unresolved D. V was pared by 0 bases and J by 0 bases, with 8 bases between. Per germline, CDR1 LGHDT and CDR2 YNNKEL (reference sequence). The length of the CDR3 is 16 residues. This CDR3 is CASSQEGQTTNEKLFF. CDR3 sequence (DNA): TGTGCCAGCAGCCAAGAGGGCCAAACAACTAATGAAAAACTGTTTTTT.

A single count supports this clone. V usage is TRBV29-1 and J usage is TRBJ2-6; D might be TRBD2 (5 bases). Trimming left V 1 base short and J 4 bases short, with 14 bases between. CDR1 and CDR2 (germline): SQVTM, ANQGSEA. This CDR3 comprises 16 residues. The CDR3 reads CSVEAMVSGGANVLTF. Here the CDR3 DNA reads TGCAGCGTTGAAGCGATGGTCTCGGGGGGGGCCAACGTCCTGACTTTC.

The sample holds a few counts of this clone. The rearrangement links TRBV14 to TRBJ1-1; D unclear. Per germline, CDR1 SGHDN and CDR2 FVKESK. V lost 3 bases, J lost 1 base, and 6 bases lay in between. This CDR3 comprises 13 residues. The CDR3 DNA sequence: TGTGCCAGCAGCCAGGGCCCGAACACTGAAGCTTTCTTT. This translates into CASSQGPNTEAFF.

This sequence joins TRBV28 and TRBJ2-1; D not resolved. The CDR3 consists of 14 residues. Deletions cut 6 bases from V and 0 bases from J, with 9 bases between. Per the germline V gene, CDR1 is MDHEN and CDR2 is SYDVKM. CDR3 region: CASSPDNSYNEQFF. The CDR3 region has the DNA TGTGCCAGCAGCCCCGACAACTCCTACAATGAGCAGTTCTTC.

The rearrangement uses TRBV14 and TRBJ2-1; D call uncertain. This CDR3 comprises 17 residues. V lost 4 bases to trimming and J lost 6 bases, with 22 bases between them. CDR1 and CDR2 (germline): SGHDN, FVKESK. The CDR3 coding sequence is TGTGCCAGCAGCCCAGTCAGTTTTTGGAGCAAGTTCAATGAGCAGTTCTTC. Encoded protein: CASSPVSFWSKFNEQFF.

V is TRBV6-5 and J is TRBJ1-2, with D unclear. Germline-derived CDR1 and CDR2 are MNHEY and SVGAGI. This CDR3 comprises 13 residues. V lost 2 bases and J 6 bases, leaving 10 bases between the germline ends. The CDR3: CASSYREGNGYTF. The CDR3 DNA sequence: TGTGCCAGCAGTTACCGCGAGGGCAATGGCTACACCTTC.

V and J are TRBV7-2 and TRBJ1-6; D remains ambiguous. The ends were cut back, 5 bases at V and 4 bases at J, with 12 bases in the middle. This CDR3 is 15 amino acids long. The germline V gene has CDR1 SGHTA and CDR2 FQGNSA. CDR3 residues: CASSPPPGYNSPLHF. The CDR3 DNA reads as TGTGCCAGCAGCCCCCCCCCAGGATATAATTCACCCCTCCACTTT.

This rearrangement joins TRBV7-9 to TRBJ1-1; D gene uncertain. This CDR3 contains 14 residues. Germline CDR1 reads SEHNR; CDR2 reads FQNEAQ (reference sequence). Trimming pared 5 bases from V and 0 bases from J, leaving 10 bases between. The CDR3 is CASSPAPMNTEAFF. The CDR3, as DNA: TGTGCCAGCAGCCCAGCACCTATGAACACTGAAGCTTTCTTT.

The chain's CDR3 is CASSPLSSGPQHF. DNA of the CDR3: TGCGCCAGCAGCCCACTTTCCTCGGGGCCCCAGCATTTT. The J gene is TRBJ1-5, the V gene TRBV5-1; D gene unclear. V was clipped by 4 bases and J by 9 bases, with 14 bases between them. The germline V gene encodes CDR1 SGHRS and CDR2 YFSETQ. The CDR3 length is 13 residues.

The chain recombines TRBV7-2 with TRBJ2-1; D may be TRBD1 (5 bases). The CDR3 has 15 residues. Germline V gives CDR1 SGHTA, CDR2 FQGNSA. V gave up 3 bases and J gave up 3 bases, with 12 bases separating them. CDR3 region: CASSFRQIGYNEQFF. The CDR3 nucleotides read TGTGCCAGCAGCTTTCGACAGATTGGCTACAATGAGCAGTTCTTC.

This chain uses TRBV9 with TRBJ2-1; D might be TRBD1 (6 bases). The CDR3 consists of 16 residues. The germline V and J ends were trimmed by 3 bases and 5 bases, with 18 bases remaining between them. Germline V lookup: CDR1 SGDLS, CDR2 YYNGEE. The CDR3 protein is CASSATPTRGNNEQFF. CDR3 DNA sequence: TGTGCCAGCAGCGCCACACCGACAAGGGGGAACAATGAGCAGTTCTTC.